What follows describes a single TCR beta chain. Its antigen is still unknown. This sample is drawn from a study of cytomegalovirus exposure and HLA in healthy donors. Whole-study results and caveats: In an earlier analysis, productive rearrangement rates for most beta V segments clustered near 87% or 30%.

PCR used 60 Vbeta primers and 13 Jbeta primers. Clones were sequenced by immunoSEQ multiplex PCR, and TCRdb holds only the in-frame ones, with some missing. The sample carries some 210,000 clones, around 86% recorded once. This sequence was found in a man aged 25-40 years in good health and CMV-seronegative. What was sequenced was PBMCs.

CDR3 nucleotide sequence: TGTGCCACCAGCATTCCGGCGGGCTATGAGCAGTTCTTC. This translates into CATSIPAGYEQFF. The chain recombines TRBV15 with TRBJ2-1, with D possibly being TRBD2 (5 bases). The CDR3 runs 13 residues. CDR1 LNHNV and CDR2 YYDKDF come from the germline V gene (reference sequence). With 4 bases removed from V and 8 bases from J, the gap between germline ends came to 12 bases. Together with reference TRBV15 and TRBJ2-1, the CDR3 gives the full variable domain: DAMVIQNPRYQVTQFGKPVTLSCSQTLNHNVMYWYQQKSSQAPKLLFHYYDKDFNNEADTPDNFQSRRPNTSFCFLDIRSPGLGDTAMYLCATSIPAGYEQFFGPGTRLTVL.